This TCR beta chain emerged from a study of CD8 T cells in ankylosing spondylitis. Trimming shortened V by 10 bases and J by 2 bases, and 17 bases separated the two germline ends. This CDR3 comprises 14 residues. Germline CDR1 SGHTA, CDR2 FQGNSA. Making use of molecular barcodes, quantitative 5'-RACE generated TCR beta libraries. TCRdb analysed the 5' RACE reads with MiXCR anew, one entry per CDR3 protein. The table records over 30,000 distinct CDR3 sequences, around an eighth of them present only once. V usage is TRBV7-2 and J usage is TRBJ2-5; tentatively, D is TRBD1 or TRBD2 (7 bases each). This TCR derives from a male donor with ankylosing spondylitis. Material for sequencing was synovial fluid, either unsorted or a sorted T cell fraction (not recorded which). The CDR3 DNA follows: TGTGCCACCAGGGGGGGCGGCACTCAAGAGACCCAGTACTTC. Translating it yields CATRGGGTQETQYF. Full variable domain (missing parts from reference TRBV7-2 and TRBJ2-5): GAGVSQSPSNKVTEKGKDVELRCDPISGHTALYWYRQSLGQGLEFLIYFQGNSAPDKSGLPSDRFSAERTGGSVSTLTIQRTQQEDSAVYLCATRGGGTQETQYFGPGTRLLVL.